One and the same sample provided the 21 T cell receptor beta chains below, sequenced in a study of T cells in Graves' hyperthyroidism and ophthalmopathy. RNA transcripts yielded amplified TCR beta CDR3 regions. The HTBI set primed first-round TCR CDR3 RT-PCR. TCRdb itself ran the multiplex PCR reads through MiXCR, one entry per CDR3 protein. The repertoire holds some 690,000 distinct CDR3 sequences, with around 16% as singletons. The material sequenced was blood. The receptors here all came from a man aged 50 to 60 with Graves' hyperthyroidism.

There are many counts of this clonotype. The chain employs TRBV7-2 and TRBJ2-5, with D perhaps matching TRBD2 (6 bases). The germline V and J ends were trimmed by 5 bases and 3 bases, with 19 bases remaining between them. CDR1 is SGHTA and CDR2 is FQGNSA in the germline V gene. This CDR3 has 16 residues. CDR3 protein: CASSISQWGGKETQYF. The CDR3 coding sequence is TGTGCCAGCAGCATATCCCAATGGGGAGGAAAAGAGACCCAGTACTTC. The full variable domain, rest sourced from reference TRBV7-2 and TRBJ2-5, is GAGVSQSPSNKVTEKGKDVELRCDPISGHTALYWYRQSLGQGLEFLIYFQGNSAPDKSGLPSDRFSAERTGGSVSTLTIQRTQQEDSAVYLCASSISQWGGKETQYFGPGTRLLVL.

This clonotype was recorded at least ten times. The rearrangement links TRBV5-1 to TRBJ2-7, with 7 bases matching TRBD2. CDR1 is SGHRS, CDR2 YFSETQ, per germline. CDR3 length: 15 amino acids. The junction had 11 bases not matched to a gene; V was cut back by 3 bases and J by 5 bases. Here the CDR3 reads CASSSLTSSVHEQYF. Written as DNA, the CDR3 is TGCGCCAGCAGCTCTCTGACTAGCTCGGTCCACGAGCAGTACTTC.

This clonotype was picked up a small number of times. This chain links TRBV20-1 with TRBJ2-2, with a tentative D call TRBD1 (5 bases). V was clipped by 0 bases and J by 4 bases, with 12 bases between them. Looked up from germline, CDR1 is DFQATT and CDR2 is SNEGSKA (reference sequence). This CDR3 has 15 residues. CDR3 loop: CSARDLKGSTGELFF. CDR3 in DNA: TGCAGTGCTAGAGATCTTAAGGGGTCCACCGGGGAGCTGTTTTTT.

This clonotype has a count of ten or more. This chain links TRBV28 with TRBJ1-4; the match to TRBD1 covers 9 bases. The germline CDR1 and CDR2 sequences are MDHEN and SYDVKM. The ends lost 4 bases at V and 6 bases at J; junction bases unmatched: 3. This CDR3 contains 14 residues. The CDR3 spells CASSSDRGYEKLFF. The CDR3 DNA sequence: TGTGCCAGCAGTTCGGACAGGGGATATGAAAAACTGTTTTTT.

The table lists this clonotype with a few counts. The V and J genes are TRBV2 and TRBJ2-5; D possibly corresponds to TRBD2 (5 bases). Trimming left V 6 bases short and J 4 bases short, with 15 bases between. Germline V gives CDR1 SNHLY, CDR2 FYNNEI. CDR3 length: 14 residues. The CDR3 region has the DNA TGTGCCAGCAGAGGCGGGTACATTCGAGAGACCCAGTACTTC. Its translation is CASRGGYIRETQYF.

This clonotype was observed a handful of times. The chain couples TRBV28 to TRBJ2-5; 8 positions agree with TRBD1. The trim removed 8 bases at V and 4 bases at J, leaving 9 bases unmatched. Germline V CDR1 and CDR2: MDHEN, SYDVKM. CDR3 length: 14 residues. CDR3 DNA: TGTGCCAGCTGTTCCCCGGGACAGGTAGAGACCCAGTACTTC. The encoded protein is CASCSPGQVETQYF.

At least ten counts were recorded for this clonotype. The chain has TRBV28 and TRBJ1-1; a weak D match, TRBD1 (6 bases). There are 15 residues in the CDR3. Trimming took off 7 bases at V and 5 bases at J, with 20 bases between the two ends. The germline gives CDR1 MDHEN, CDR2 SYDVKM. The CDR3: CASKTPSGQSTEAFF. The CDR3 DNA reads TGTGCCAGCAAAACACCCTCCGGACAGAGTACTGAAGCTTTCTTT.

This clonotype was detected only a few times. The V and J genes are TRBV19 and TRBJ1-6; D is uncertain. This CDR3 region has 14 residues. Germline V gives CDR1 LNHDA, CDR2 SQIVND (reference sequence). Between the trimmed V and J ends, which lost 6 bases and 10 bases, there was a span of 16 bases. CDR3: CASSSREAGSPLHF. For the CDR3, the DNA is TGTGCCAGTAGCTCCCGAGAGGCGGGGTCACCCCTCCACTTT.

This clonotype showed up just a few times. This chain links TRBV7-2 with TRBJ2-5, with D tentatively TRBD1 or TRBD2 (5 bases each). Trimming removed 1 base at V and 4 bases at J, with 13 bases between. CDR3 length equals 15 residues. CDR1 SGHTA and CDR2 FQGNSA come from the germline V gene. The CDR3 DNA follows: TGTGCCAGCAGCTTAGGGGGCGCAGGGACAGAGACCCAGTACTTC. Translating it yields CASSLGGAGTETQYF. Looking up the rest from reference TRBV7-2 and TRBJ2-5 gives the full variable domain: GAGVSQSPSNKVTEKGKDVELRCDPISGHTALYWYRQSLGQGLEFLIYFQGNSAPDKSGLPSDRFSAERTGGSVSTLTIQRTQQEDSAVYLCASSLGGAGTETQYFGPGTRLLVL.

This clonotype has at least ten counts. This chain joins TRBV5-1 and TRBJ1-2, with D perhaps matching TRBD1 (5 bases). Germline-derived CDR1 and CDR2 are SGHRS and YFSETQ. There are 16 residues in the CDR3. V dropped 0 bases and J dropped 2 bases, with 14 bases sitting between them. CDR3 loop: CASSLDGANRNYGYTF. Here the CDR3 DNA reads TGCGCCAGCAGCTTGGATGGGGCAAACAGAAACTATGGCTACACCTTC.

This clonotype was recorded many times. The CDR3 sequence is CASSGTGSPVEPQHF. CDR3 DNA sequence: TGTGCCAGCAGCGGGACAGGGTCCCCGGTTGAGCCCCAGCATTTT. The J gene is TRBJ1-5, the V gene TRBV28; 9 positions match TRBD1. Germline lookup yields CDR1 MDHEN and CDR2 SYDVKM. The V and J ends lost 6 bases and 8 bases, in that order; junction bases with no gene match: 11. The CDR3 sequence is 15 residues long.

This chain connects TRBV6-1 to TRBJ2-1; 11 bases are shared with TRBD2. Germline values: CDR1 MNHNS, CDR2 SASEGT. The CDR3 runs to 17 residues. V lost 2 bases, J lost 4 bases, and 7 bases stayed unmatched. The CDR3 here is CASSELAGGAKYNEQFF. DNA of the CDR3: TGTGCCAGCAGTGAACTAGCGGGAGGCGCGAAATACAATGAGCAGTTCTTC.

This clonotype appeared many times. The rearrangement links TRBV28 to TRBJ2-3; 9 bases line up with TRBD2. There are 17 residues in the CDR3. V lost 8 bases to trimming and J lost 10 bases; unmatched junction nucleotides: 22. The germline V gene encodes CDR1 MDHEN and CDR2 SYDVKM. CDR3 in DNA: TGTGCCAGCGCCCGGGCGGGAGGGGGAACCCCCGTATTTGCGCAGTATTTT. Amino acids: CASARAGGGTPVFAQYF.

This clonotype was observed at least ten times. The chain couples TRBV2 to TRBJ2-5; D not resolved. This CDR3 has 12 amino acids. V shed 5 bases and J shed 5 bases, with 9 bases lying between them. The V gene's germline CDR1 is SNHLY and CDR2 FYNNEI. CDR3 protein: CASSLNRETQYF. The CDR3 bases are TGTGCCAGCAGTCTAAATCGGGAGACCCAGTACTTC.

This clonotype has at least ten counts. This chain links TRBV29-1 with TRBJ2-7; no definite D call. From germline, CDR1 is SQVTM and CDR2 ANQGSEA. V dropped 0 bases and J dropped 5 bases, with 8 bases sitting between them. This CDR3 is built from 12 residues. The CDR3 loop reads CSVEDQGNEQYF. Written as DNA, the CDR3 is TGCAGCGTTGAAGATCAAGGTAACGAGCAGTACTTC.

The chain joins TRBV25-1 to TRBJ2-1; no definite D call. Looked up from germline, CDR1 is MGHDK and CDR2 is SYGVNS. The CDR3 sequence is 12 residues long. Trimming took 4 bases from V and 10 from J, leaving 11 bases between them. CDR3 amino acids: CASSALLGEQFF. For the CDR3, the DNA is TGTGCCAGCAGTGCTTTGCTTGGCGAGCAGTTCTTC.

This clonotype was seen more than once but under ten times. The rearrangement joins TRBV13 to TRBJ2-4; 10 nucleotides align to TRBD2. V lost 2 bases and J lost 2; bases outside the gene matches: 3. Germline CDR1 and CDR2: PRHDT and FYEKMQ (reference sequence). The CDR3 is 16 amino acids. CDR3: CASSLLAGVTKNIQYF. The CDR3 DNA follows: TGTGCCAGCAGCTTACTAGCGGGAGTAACCAAAAACATTCAGTACTTC.

This clonotype was detected ten times or more. The genes are TRBV30 and TRBJ2-7; D ambiguous. Looked up from germline, CDR1 is GTSNPN and CDR2 is SVGIG (reference sequence). Trimming shortened V by 0 bases and J by 6 bases, and 18 bases separated the two germline ends. This CDR3 comprises 15 residues. The CDR3 sequence is CAWSVYGYQATEQYF. In DNA form, the CDR3 reads TGTGCCTGGAGTGTATACGGTTACCAGGCTACCGAGCAGTACTTC.

The chain uses TRBV10-3 and TRBJ1-4; TRBD1 matches 7 bases. This CDR3 spans 15 amino acids. CDR1 and CDR2 from the germline V gene are ENHRY and SYGVKD. V trimming: 10 bases; J trimming: 2 bases; junction bases outside the gene matches: 10. The CDR3 nucleotides are TGTGCCAGCAGGGACAGTGTAGGCACTAATGAAAAACTGTTTTTT. This codes for CASRDSVGTNEKLFF.

V and J are TRBV9 and TRBJ2-1, with 9 bases identical to TRBD2. Germline V gene sequence: CDR1 SGDLS, CDR2 YYNGEE. The CDR3 totals 15 residues. V was clipped by 3 bases and J by 7 bases; unmatched bases: 8. The CDR3 region has the DNA TGTGCCAGCAGCGGGGTAGCGGGAGTGAAAAATGAGCAGTTCTTC. The encoded protein is CASSGVAGVKNEQFF.

This clonotype was recorded at least ten times. This chain joins TRBV2 and TRBJ2-2; 8 nucleotides line up with TRBD1. The CDR3 runs to 15 residues. CDR1 and CDR2 from the germline V gene are SNHLY and FYNNEI. Trimming removed 2 bases from V and 5 bases from J; junction bases left unmatched: 4. The CDR3 nucleotides read TGTGCCAGCAGTGAACCCCAGGGGGCGACCGGGGAGCTGTTTTTT. Residues: CASSEPQGATGELFF.